These 11 T cell receptor beta chains originate from one sample sequenced in a study of identical twins. TCRdb reanalysed the 5' RACE reads using MiXCR and keeps one entry per CDR3 protein. Of approximately 670,000 distinct CDR3 sequences detected, approximately 6.1% appear once; the ten largest clones hold approximately 2%. The specimen sequenced was naive T cells sorted from blood. These receptor sequences come from a man in his late teens or twenties in good health.

This sequence joins TRBV27 and TRBJ2-7; the D gene could be TRBD1 or TRBD2 (5 bases each). Germline values: CDR1 MNHEY, CDR2 SMNVEV (reference sequence). The CDR3 runs to 14 residues. V was cut by 6 bases and J by 2 bases, with 14 bases left in between. This CDR3 is CASRTGTAPYEQYV. For the CDR3, the DNA is TGTGCCAGCAGAACCGGGACCGCCCCCTACGAGCAGTACGTC.

Many counts were recorded for this clonotype. The chain is built from TRBV7-8 and TRBJ2-7; 11 positions agree with TRBD2. Germline V CDR1 and CDR2: SGHVS, FQNEAQ. This CDR3 is built from 19 residues. The ends lost 5 bases at V and 1 base at J; junction bases unmatched: 16. CDR3 sequence: CASSQRPPSGRPLSYEQYF. CDR3 DNA sequence: TGTGCCAGCAGCCAGCGCCCCCCTAGCGGGAGGCCACTGTCCTACGAGCAGTACTTC. Filled out from reference TRBV7-8 and TRBJ2-7, the complete variable domain reads GAGVSQSPRYKVAKRGQDVALRCDPISGHVSLFWYQQALGQGPEFLTYFQNEAQLDKSGLPSDRFFAERPEGSVSTLKIQRTQQEDSAVYLCASSQRPPSGRPLSYEQYFGPGTRLTVT.

The V gene is TRBV11-2, the J gene TRBJ2-1, with D maybe TRBD1 (5 bases). This CDR3 contains 12 residues. V was trimmed by 5 bases and J by 15 bases, leaving 17 bases between them. CDR1 and CDR2 from the germline V gene are SGHAT and FQNNGV. In DNA, the CDR3 is TGTGCCAGCAGCCCCTCAGGGCAAGTGCGGTTCTTC. Translated: CASSPSGQVRFF.

The chain has TRBV11-2 and TRBJ2-5; D gene uncertain. The CDR3 sequence is 16 residues long. Germline V lookup: CDR1 SGHAT, CDR2 FQNNGV. V shed 1 base and J shed 1 base, with 13 bases lying between them. The CDR3, as DNA: TGTGCCAGCAGCTTAGCCCACGGGCGGATCCAAGAGACCCAGTACTTC. This gives the protein CASSLAHGRIQETQYF. Drawing the rest from reference TRBV11-2 and TRBJ2-5, the complete variable domain is EAGVAQSPRYKIIEKRQSVAFWCNPISGHATLYWYQQILGQGPKLLIQFQNNGVVDDSQLPKDRFSAERLKGVDSTLKIQPAKLEDSAVYLCASSLAHGRIQETQYFGPGTRLLVL.

This clonotype appeared a few times. The CDR3 nucleotides read TGTGCCAGCAGCCCTCCCCCTACTAGCGGGAGGACCCCCGATACGCAGTATTTT. Residues: CASSPPPTSGRTPDTQYF. The genes are TRBV11-1 and TRBJ2-3, with 12 bases that match TRBD2. CDR1 SGHAT and CDR2 FQDESV come from the germline V gene (reference sequence). Unmatched junction bases numbered 15, after V lost 5 bases and J lost 6 bases. This CDR3 region has 18 residues.

This clonotype was recorded at least ten times. The chain couples TRBV12-3 or TRBV12-4 to TRBJ2-7; D is unclear. The germline V and J ends were trimmed by 1 base and 5 bases, with 21 bases remaining between them. The CDR3 runs to 17 residues. CDR3 residues: CASSLDPGSISSNEQYF. For the CDR3, the DNA is TGTGCCAGCAGTTTAGACCCCGGGTCAATTTCTAGTAACGAGCAGTACTTC.

The chain joins TRBV7-9 to TRBJ2-3; perhaps TRBD2 as D (5 bases). The CDR3 runs 15 residues. In germline, CDR1 is SEHNR, CDR2 FQNEAQ (reference sequence). Between the trimmed V and J ends, which lost 5 bases and 2 bases, there was a span of 14 bases. The CDR3 loop reads CASSTWVANTDTQYF. Here the CDR3 DNA reads TGTGCCAGCAGCACTTGGGTAGCGAACACAGATACGCAGTATTTT.

The gene calls are TRBV4-1 and TRBJ2-3; no clear D. The CDR3 extends over 14 amino acids. In germline, CDR1 is MGHRA, CDR2 YSYEKL. Trimming took off 2 bases at V and 5 bases at J, with 11 bases between the two ends. CDR3 loop: CASSQRSERDTQYF. DNA for the CDR3: TGCGCCAGCAGCCAACGGTCGGAGAGAGATACGCAGTATTTT.

This clonotype was seen at least ten times. The gene calls are TRBV15 and TRBJ1-1; no clear D gene. The V and J ends lost 0 bases and 0 bases respectively, with 14 bases between them. Germline CDR1 reads LNHNV; CDR2 reads YYDKDF (reference sequence). This CDR3 is 17 amino acids long. CDR3 loop: CATSRDRGSYLNTEAFF. The CDR3 DNA reads TGTGCCACCAGCAGAGATCGAGGTTCCTATCTGAACACTGAAGCTTTCTTT.

This clonotype was recorded many times. The V and J genes are TRBV12-3 or TRBV12-4 and TRBJ2-1, with TRBD2 matching 7 bases. After removal of 6 bases from V and 3 bases from J, the junction contained 11 bases not matched to a gene. This CDR3 contains 16 residues. The CDR3 bases are TGTGCCAGCAGCTACGCCCTAGCGGAAGTCTACAATGAGCAGTTCTTC. This sequence encodes CASSYALAEVYNEQFF.

This clonotype was seen only a few times. The chain uses TRBV20-1 and TRBJ1-1; 11 nucleotides line up with TRBD1. The CDR3 sequence is 15 residues long. V shed 2 bases and J 8 bases; nucleotides not matched to a gene: 10. Germline CDR1 and CDR2: DFQATT and SNEGSKA (reference sequence). The CDR3 DNA reads as TGCAGTGCTAGACCGCGGACAGGGGGCTTCACGGAAGCTTTCTTT. Translated: CSARPRTGGFTEAFF.